This T cell receptor beta chain was retrieved from a study of T cells after somatic rescue of genetic block. The germline V gene encodes CDR1 SNHLY and CDR2 FYNNEI. The CDR3 sequence is 15 residues long. Trimming stripped 2 bases from V and 1 base from J, with 10 bases between. Assay: immunoSEQ multiplex PCR; the TCRdb copy retains only in-frame clones and omits some. The data hold around 67,000 clones, with approximately 90% observed a single time. The chain recombines TRBV2 with TRBJ2-3, with D tentatively TRBD2 (5 bases). This sequence originates from a man aged 25 to 40. Sequenced sample: peripheral blood mononuclear cells (PBMCs). The CDR3 sequence: CASSEKAVRTDTQYF. The CDR3 DNA sequence: TGTGCCAGCAGTGAAAAAGCGGTCCGCACAGATACGCAGTATTTT.